The 29 T cell receptor beta chains reported below all come from one sample, sequenced in a study of cytomegalovirus exposure and HLA in healthy donors. The PCR employed 60 Vbeta primers together with 13 Jbeta primers. TCRdb keeps only in-frame clones here, not all; method: immunoSEQ multiplex PCR. The sample yields roughly 120,000 clones, about 59% seen once. The sequenced sample was PBMCs. These receptors were obtained from a woman aged 40 to 50 in good health and CMV-seropositive.

Notes on this clone: At one of its ends the junction is not consistent with the germline gene, which may arise from a read error. This rearrangement joins TRBV7-2 to TRBJ2-7; TRBD2 matches at 8 bases. The CDR3 is 14 amino acids. Looked up from germline, CDR1 is SGHTA and CDR2 is FQGNSA. The CDR3 DNA reads TGTGCCAGCAGCTTAGCTCAGCGGGAGACCGAGCAGTGCTTC. This encodes CASSLAQRETEQCF. Full variable domain (missing parts from reference TRBV7-2 and TRBJ2-7): GAGVSQSPSNKVTEKGKDVELRCDPISGHTALYWYRQSLGQGLEFLIYFQGNSAPDKSGLPSDRFSAERTGGSVSTLTIQRTQQEDSAVYLCASSLAQRETEQCFGPGTRLTVT.

This clone has a handful of counts. The rearrangement links TRBV11-2 to TRBJ2-2; 10 positions match TRBD2. Germline V lookup: CDR1 SGHAT, CDR2 FQNNGV. Losses at the gene ends were 3 bases for V and 5 bases for J; bases not matched to a gene: 12. This CDR3 has 18 residues. CDR3 coding DNA: TGTGCCAGCAGCTTCTTAGCCTTCAGCGGGAGGGAAACCGGGGAGCTGTTTTTT. This sequence encodes CASSFLAFSGRETGELFF.

The rearrangement uses TRBV29-1 and TRBJ2-2; 9 nucleotides line up with TRBD2. From germline, CDR1 is SQVTM and CDR2 ANQGSEA. The CDR3 extends over 13 amino acids. The V and J ends lost 7 bases and 4 bases, in that order; junction bases with no gene match: 4. CDR3 protein: CSAETSGTGELFF. Written as DNA, the CDR3 is TGCAGCGCAGAGACTAGCGGCACCGGGGAGCTGTTTTTT.

This clone was detected a few times. The chain recombines TRBV4-1 with TRBJ2-1; possible D gene TRBD2, 5 bases. Deletions cut 2 bases from V and 0 bases from J, with 5 bases between. The CDR3 has 14 amino acids. Germline V CDR1 and CDR2: MGHRA, YSYEKL. CDR3 sequence reads: CASSQTSSYNEQFF. CDR3 bases: TGCGCCAGCAGCCAAACTAGCTCCTACAATGAGCAGTTCTTC.

The CDR3 coding sequence is TGTGCCAGCAGCGGGGGGCAGACGAACACCGGGGAGCTGTTTTTT. Its translation: CASSGGQTNTGELFF. The chain employs TRBV9 and TRBJ2-2; tentative D call: TRBD1 (6 bases). Trimming took off 3 bases at V and 0 bases at J, with 9 bases between the two ends. The CDR3 covers 15 residues. Germline V gene lookup returns CDR1 SGDLS and CDR2 YYNGEE.

This chain joins TRBV7-2 and TRBJ2-7, with 8 bases identical to TRBD2. The J segment lost 0 bases and the V segment lost 0 bases, leaving 13 bases of the junction unmatched. Germline CDR1 SGHTA, CDR2 FQGNSA. The CDR3 runs to 19 residues. The CDR3 coding sequence is TGTGCCAGCAGCTTAGCCCTGCGGCTAGCGGGCCCGCTCTCCTACGAGCAGTACTTC. Its translation is CASSLALRLAGPLSYEQYF. Full variable domain (rest looked up from reference TRBV7-2 and TRBJ2-7): GAGVSQSPSNKVTEKGKDVELRCDPISGHTALYWYRQSLGQGLEFLIYFQGNSAPDKSGLPSDRFSAERTGGSVSTLTIQRTQQEDSAVYLCASSLALRLAGPLSYEQYFGPGTRLTVT.

The chain carries TRBV6-6 and TRBJ1-1; 10 bases align to TRBD1. The CDR3 has 13 residues. The trim removed 2 bases at V and 6 bases at J, leaving 0 bases unmatched. The germline gives CDR1 MNHNY, CDR2 SVGAGI (reference sequence). CDR3 DNA: TGTGCCAGCAGTTACGGACAGGGGGCTGAAGCTTTCTTT. Encoded protein: CASSYGQGAEAFF.

Note on this clone: One junction end disagrees with the germline gene, perhaps due to a read error. J is TRBJ2-6 and V is TRBV7-9, with 7 bases identical to TRBD1. CDR1 SEHNR and CDR2 FQNEAQ come from the germline V gene (reference sequence). This CDR3 comprises 19 residues. The CDR3 is CSSSQPYPTGSSGANVLTF. CDR3 nucleotides: TGTTCCAGCAGCCAACCGTACCCGACAGGGAGCTCTGGGGCCAACGTCCTGACTTTC. The full variable domain, in which reference TRBV7-9 and TRBJ2-6 provide the parts outside the CDR3, is DTGVSQNPRHKITKRGQNVTFRCDPISEHNRLYWYRQTLGQGPEFLTYFQNEAQLEKSRLLSDRFSAERPKGSFSTLEIQRTEQGDSAMYLCSSSQPYPTGSSGANVLTFGAGSRLTVL.

The chain combines TRBV7-2 with TRBJ2-7; D is possibly TRBD1 (8 bases). V lost 5 bases and J lost 6, with 14 bases in between. In germline, CDR1 is SGHTA, CDR2 FQGNSA. This CDR3 region has 13 residues. DNA for the CDR3: TGTGCCAGCAGCAAGGACAGGGAGGGCGAGCAGTACTTC. Protein product: CASSKDREGEQYF.

The sample holds a few counts of this clone. This sequence joins TRBV4-2 and TRBJ2-2; possible D gene TRBD2, 5 bases. V lost 1 base to trimming and J lost 6 bases, with 15 bases between them. CDR1 is LGHNA and CDR2 is YNFKEQ in the germline V gene. This CDR3 is 16 amino acids long. The CDR3 DNA reads TGTGCCAGCAGCCAAGGTGGCCTGCGGGTAGCCGGGGAGCTGTTTTTT. Its protein product is CASSQGGLRVAGELFF.

As concerns this clone: Other DNA variants within this sample encode the same CDR3. The V call is TRBV5-4, the J call TRBJ2-7; 9 nucleotides line up with TRBD1. Per germline, CDR1 SGHNT and CDR2 YYREEE (reference sequence). This CDR3 spans 14 amino acids. J was trimmed by 4 bases and V by 2 bases; bases with no gene match: 4. CDR3 sequence: CASSFRDRVYEQYF. CDR3 DNA: TGTGCCAGCAGCTTCCGGGACAGGGTTTACGAGCAGTACTTC.

This clone has a single count. This chain connects TRBV5-3 to TRBJ1-1; a possible D gene is TRBD1 (5 bases). TRBV5-3 is treated as an ORF (open reading frame) with a function not yet certain. Trimming took 0 bases from V and 0 from J, leaving 6 bases between them. The CDR3 is made up of 14 amino acids. CDR3 coding DNA: TGTGCCAGAAGCTTGGTAGGGGTGAACACTGAAGCTTTCTTT. Encoded protein: CARSLVGVNTEAFF.

This clone was counted only a few times. The chain carries TRBV27 and TRBJ2-2; the D is unclear. Germline V gene lookup returns CDR1 MNHEY and CDR2 SMNVEV (reference sequence). This CDR3 has 13 residues. V lost 4 bases and J lost 6, with 9 bases in between. The CDR3 DNA reads TGTGCCAGCAGTTCGCTAGTATCCGGGGAGCTGTTTTTT. It encodes CASSSLVSGELFF.

This clone was recorded a few times. CDR3 residues: CASSDRTGVKDEAFF. The CDR3 bases are TGTGCCAGCAGTGATCGGACAGGGGTGAAGGATGAAGCTTTCTTT. The chain has TRBV25-1 and TRBJ1-1; 9 bases agree with TRBD1. Germline CDR1 is MGHDK and CDR2 is SYGVNS. The V gene end was trimmed by 3 bases and the J gene end by 7 bases; junction bases not matched to a gene: 9. This CDR3 region has 15 residues.

The chain joins TRBV6-5 to TRBJ2-7, with D possibly matching TRBD1 (6 bases). This CDR3 is built from 14 residues. Trimming pared 3 bases from V and 4 bases from J, leaving 13 bases between. Germline assignment: CDR1 MNHEY and CDR2 SVGAGI. This CDR3 reads CASSYRGRGYEQYF. The CDR3 DNA follows: TGTGCCAGCAGTTATAGGGGCAGGGGATACGAGCAGTACTTC.

The CDR3, as DNA: TGTGCCAGTAGTATCACTAGCGATAACACCGGGGAGCTGTTTTTT. Translating gives CASSITSDNTGELFF. The V call is TRBV19, the J call TRBJ2-2, with TRBD2 matching over 7 bases. The CDR3 loop spans 15 amino acids. CDR1 LNHDA and CDR2 SQIVND come from the germline V gene (reference sequence). V lost 3 bases, J lost 2 bases, and 3 bases stayed unmatched.

The V and J genes are TRBV19 and TRBJ2-5; no reliable D call. The DNA end favors TRBJ2-7, so the J call may be wrong. Germline V CDR1 and CDR2: LNHDA, SQIVND (reference sequence). The CDR3 runs to 12 residues. The CDR3 region is CASSMGTYEQYF. The CDR3 region has the DNA TGTGCCAGTAGTATGGGCACCTACGAGCAGTACTTC.

This sequence joins TRBV6-5 and TRBJ2-3, with 9 bases aligning to TRBD1. The CDR3 totals 15 residues. Per the germline V gene, CDR1 is MNHEY and CDR2 is SVGAGI. Trimming at V came to 6 bases and at J to 7 bases, leaving 11 bases not matched to a gene. CDR3: CASRMDRGGWNTQYF. The DNA of the CDR3 is TGTGCCAGCAGAATGGACAGGGGAGGCTGGAATACGCAGTATTTT.

The chain recombines TRBV7-9 with TRBJ2-3, with 8 bases lining up with TRBD2. Trimming removed 6 bases from V and 4 bases from J; junction bases left unmatched: 9. Germline V CDR1 and CDR2: SEHNR, FQNEAQ (reference sequence). The CDR3 is 15 amino acids. Here the CDR3 reads CASRQSSGKADTQYF. The CDR3 DNA reads as TGTGCCAGCAGGCAAAGTAGCGGGAAGGCAGATACGCAGTATTTT.

The V and J genes are TRBV15 and TRBJ2-7; no firm D call. The CDR3 spans 15 residues. Trimming removed 0 bases at V and 0 bases at J, with 9 bases between. CDR1 is LNHNV, CDR2 YYDKDF, per germline (reference sequence). As DNA, the CDR3 is TGTGCCACCAGCAGAGAGCCCGCGAACTCCTACGAGCAGTACTTC. Translating it yields CATSREPANSYEQYF.

V and J are TRBV7-9 and TRBJ2-1, with 7 bases that match TRBD2. Germline lookup yields CDR1 SEHNR and CDR2 FQNEAQ (reference sequence). Unmatched junction bases numbered 7, after V lost 5 bases and J lost 3 bases. The CDR3 runs 15 residues. In DNA, the CDR3 is TGTGCCAGCAGCGATGCGGGAGTTGACTACAATGAGCAGTTCTTC. This gives the protein CASSDAGVDYNEQFF.

The chain combines TRBV30 with TRBJ2-1, with 12 bases matching TRBD2. Looked up from germline, CDR1 is GTSNPN and CDR2 is SVGIG (reference sequence). The CDR3 is made up of 17 amino acids. V was clipped by 5 bases and J by 0 bases; unmatched bases: 8. In DNA form, the CDR3 reads TGTGCCTGGCTCCCGACTAGCGGGAGTAACTCCTACAATGAGCAGTTCTTC. It encodes CAWLPTSGSNSYNEQFF. Supplemented by reference TRBV30 and TRBJ2-1, the full variable domain reads SQTIHQWPATLVQPVGSPLSLECTVEGTSNPNLYWYRQAAGRGLQLLFYSVGIGQISSEVPQNLSASRPQDRQFILSSKKLLLSDSGFYLCAWLPTSGSNSYNEQFFGPGTRLTVL.

This clone has a handful of counts. This rearrangement joins TRBV6-5 to TRBJ2-1, with 7 bases matching TRBD1. Germline loops: CDR1 MNHEY, CDR2 SVGAGI. CDR3 length: 15 residues. The V segment lost 0 bases and the J segment 10 bases; nucleotides outside the gene matches: 9. The CDR3 DNA reads TGTGCCAGCAGTTACTCCAGGACAGGTTCTCGCGAGCAGTTCTTC. This encodes CASSYSRTGSREQFF.

The chain recombines TRBV28 with TRBJ1-5; D gene uncertain. Per the germline V gene, CDR1 is MDHEN and CDR2 is SYDVKM. This CDR3 contains 15 residues. Trimming removed 5 bases from V and 0 bases from J, with 11 bases in between. The CDR3 DNA sequence: TGTGCCAGCAGTGAGGCGGGCTATAGCAATCAGCCCCAGCATTTT. Translation: CASSEAGYSNQPQHF.

The J gene is TRBJ2-2, the V gene TRBV7-9; D gene unclear. CDR3 size: 14 residues. V shed 4 bases and J shed 2 bases, with 8 bases lying between them. The germline V gene has CDR1 SEHNR and CDR2 FQNEAQ (reference sequence). Written as DNA, the CDR3 is TGTGCCAGCAGCTCCGGGTTCAACACCGGGGAGCTGTTTTTT. It yields the protein CASSSGFNTGELFF. Based on the CDR3 plus reference TRBV7-9 and TRBJ2-2, the full variable domain is DTGVSQNPRHKITKRGQNVTFRCDPISEHNRLYWYRQTLGQGPEFLTYFQNEAQLEKSRLLSDRFSAERPKGSFSTLEIQRTEQGDSAMYLCASSSGFNTGELFFGEGSRLTVL.

V gene TRBV11-3 combines with J gene TRBJ2-1; 10 bases line up with TRBD1. Germline CDR1 is SGHNT and CDR2 is YENEEA. This CDR3 is 17 amino acids long. The V segment lost 5 bases and the J segment 8 bases; nucleotides outside the gene matches: 15. The chain's CDR3 is CASSLSGTGALSDEQFF. The DNA of the CDR3 is TGTGCCAGCAGCCTTTCCGGGACAGGGGCCCTGTCCGATGAGCAGTTCTTC.

V usage is TRBV23-1 and J usage is TRBJ1-1, with 8 bases lining up with TRBD1. TRBV23-1 is identified as an open reading frame with a role that is uncertain. The CDR3 has 22 amino acids. V lost 0 bases and J lost 1; bases outside the gene matches: 22. The CDR3 spells CASSQSRGQGAIRGGWNTEAFF. The CDR3 DNA sequence: TGCGCCAGCAGTCAATCAAGGGGCCAGGGGGCCATTCGGGGCGGGTGGAACACTGAAGCTTTCTTT.

The chain has TRBV21-1 and TRBJ1-1; the DNA was not compared with TRBD1, the D call given in the table. TRBV21-1 is a listed pseudogene. CDR3 size: 17 residues. Here the CDR3 reads CASSSRDRGGMNTEAFF. The CDR3 DNA sequence: TGTGCCAGCAGTTCCCGAGACAGGGGCGGAATGAACACTGAAGCTTTCTTT.

CDR3 region: CAWTHTLGYTF. CDR3 bases: TGTGCCTGGACCCACACCCTGGGCTACACCTTC. The chain carries TRBV30 and TRBJ1-2; no clear D gene. Trimming removed 4 bases from V and 8 bases from J, with 11 bases in between. The CDR3 consists of 11 residues. In germline, CDR1 is GTSNPN, CDR2 SVGIG (reference sequence).